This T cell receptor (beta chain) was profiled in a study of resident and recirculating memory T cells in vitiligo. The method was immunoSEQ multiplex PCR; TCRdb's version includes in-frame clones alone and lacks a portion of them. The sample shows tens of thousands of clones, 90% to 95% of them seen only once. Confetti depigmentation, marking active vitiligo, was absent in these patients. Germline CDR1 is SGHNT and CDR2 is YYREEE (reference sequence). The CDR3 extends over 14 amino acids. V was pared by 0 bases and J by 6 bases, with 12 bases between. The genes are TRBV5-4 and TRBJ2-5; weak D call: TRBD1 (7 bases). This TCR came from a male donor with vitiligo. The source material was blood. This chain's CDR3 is CASSLVGGGKTQYF. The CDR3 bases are TGTGCCAGCAGCTTGGTAGGGGGCGGGAAGACCCAGTACTTC. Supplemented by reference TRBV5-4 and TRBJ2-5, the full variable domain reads ETGVTQSPTHLIKTRGQQVTLRCSSQSGHNTVSWYQQALGQGPQFIFQYYREEENGRGNFPPRFSGLQFPNYSSELNVNALELDDSALYLCASSLVGGGKTQYFGPGTRLLVL.